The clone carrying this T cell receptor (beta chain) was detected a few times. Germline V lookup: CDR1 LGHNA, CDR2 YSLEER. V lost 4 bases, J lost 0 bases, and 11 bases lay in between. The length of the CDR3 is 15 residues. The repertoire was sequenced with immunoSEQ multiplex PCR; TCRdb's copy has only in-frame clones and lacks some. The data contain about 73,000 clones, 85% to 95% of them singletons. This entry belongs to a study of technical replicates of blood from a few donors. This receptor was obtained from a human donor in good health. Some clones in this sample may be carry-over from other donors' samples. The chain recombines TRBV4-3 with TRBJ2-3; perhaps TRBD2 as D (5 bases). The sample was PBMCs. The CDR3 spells CASSRVALSTDTQYF. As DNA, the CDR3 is TGCGCCAGCAGCCGGGTAGCGCTAAGCACAGATACGCAGTATTTT.